Below are 24 T cell receptor beta chains sequenced from a single sample in a study of blood T cell repertoires in COVID-19. Profiling relied on immunoSEQ multiplex PCR, and the TCRdb table lists in-frame clones only, not all of them. The repertoire holds around 330,000 clones, roughly 89% seen once, with 4.5% to 5.5% in the top ten. The sequenced material came from PBMCs or T cells enriched from blood (not recorded which). The receptors come from a man aged 60-69 years who had recovered from COVID-19.

V usage is TRBV6-4 and J usage is TRBJ1-2; D is unclear. Trimming pared 5 bases from V and 0 bases from J, leaving 16 bases between. The CDR3 has 16 residues. Looked up from germline, CDR1 is MRHNA and CDR2 is SNTAGT. CDR3 amino acids: CASSRIASPANYGYTF. The CDR3, as DNA: TGTGCCAGCAGTAGAATAGCCAGTCCAGCTAACTATGGCTACACCTTC.

This sequence joins TRBV7-8 and TRBJ2-7; 8 bases agree with TRBD2. In germline, CDR1 is SGHVS, CDR2 FQNEAQ. This CDR3 spans 15 amino acids. V dropped 5 bases and J dropped 1; count of bases not matched to a gene: 7. The CDR3 DNA reads as TGTGCCAGCAGCCGGGGGACTAGTGGGTCCTACGAGCAGTACTTC. Its translation is CASSRGTSGSYEQYF.

The chain links TRBV7-9 to TRBJ2-1; D is undetermined. The V gene lost 3 bases and the J gene lost 7 bases, with 16 bases spanning the gap. This CDR3 comprises 15 residues. Germline V gives CDR1 SEHNR, CDR2 FQNEAQ (reference sequence). CDR3 sequence reads: CASSLSAAAGNEQFF. The CDR3 DNA reads TGTGCCAGCAGCTTGTCGGCGGCGGCTGGGAATGAGCAGTTCTTC. The full variable domain, rest sourced from reference TRBV7-9 and TRBJ2-1, is DTGVSQNPRHKITKRGQNVTFRCDPISEHNRLYWYRQTLGQGPEFLTYFQNEAQLEKSRLLSDRFSAERPKGSFSTLEIQRTEQGDSAMYLCASSLSAAAGNEQFFGPGTRLTVL.

The genes are TRBV9 and TRBJ2-5, with D perhaps TRBD2 (6 bases). With 3 bases removed from V and 2 bases from J, the gap between germline ends came to 8 bases. The CDR3 consists of 13 residues. The germline V gene encodes CDR1 SGDLS and CDR2 YYNGEE. The chain's CDR3 is CASSEGLQETQYF. The CDR3 coding sequence is TGTGCCAGCAGCGAGGGACTTCAAGAGACCCAGTACTTC.

The chain couples TRBV6-4 to TRBJ1-2; 7 bases are shared with TRBD1. V lost 6 bases and J lost 10; bases outside the gene matches: 11. The CDR3 is 13 residues long. Germline lookup yields CDR1 MRHNA and CDR2 SNTAGT. The CDR3 loop is CASRAEAGGIYTF. CDR3 DNA: TGTGCCAGCAGAGCAGAGGCAGGGGGAATCTACACCTTC.

The chain has TRBV9 and TRBJ2-5; D remains unclear. V lost 0 bases, J lost 0 bases, and 15 bases lay in between. The CDR3 length is 17 residues. Germline CDR1 is SGDLS and CDR2 is YYNGEE. In DNA, the CDR3 is TGTGCCAGCAGCGTAGGGTTATCGAGATCGTACCAAGAGACCCAGTACTTC. Translated, it gives CASSVGLSRSYQETQYF.

The count of this clone is one. V gene TRBV12-3 or TRBV12-4 combines with J gene TRBJ2-1; the D gene is possibly TRBD1 (6 bases). V shed 5 bases and J shed 11 bases, with 13 bases lying between them. The CDR3 has 12 residues. The CDR3 DNA follows: TGTGCCAGCAGTCAGGGACACTTGAAGCAGTTCTTC. As protein: CASSQGHLKQFF.

The CDR3 DNA reads as TGTGCCAGCAGCCGGACGAGACAGGGCACCGGGGAGCTGTTTTTT. Translated, it gives CASSRTRQGTGELFF. V usage is TRBV3-1 (or the pseudogene TRBV3-2) and J usage is TRBJ2-2; 7 positions match TRBD1. The germline gives CDR1 LGHDT, CDR2 YNNKEL (reference sequence). The CDR3 contains 15 residues. V trimming: 4 bases; J trimming: 4 bases; junction bases outside the gene matches: 6.

V is TRBV30 and J is TRBJ1-1, with a tentative D call TRBD1 (5 bases). V gave up 3 bases and J gave up 8 bases, with 25 bases separating them. The CDR3 totals 16 residues. CDR1 is GTSNPN, CDR2 SVGIG, per germline (reference sequence). The CDR3 sequence: CAWRPVMRHAGREAFF. The CDR3 DNA reads as TGTGCCTGGAGACCTGTGATGCGTCACGCAGGGAGGGAAGCTTTCTTT.

The rearrangement links TRBV27 to TRBJ2-7, with D possibly matching TRBD1 (6 bases). This CDR3 region has 15 residues. The V gene's germline CDR1 is MNHEY and CDR2 SMNVEV (reference sequence). Deletions cut 3 bases from V and 0 bases from J, with 12 bases between. CDR3 bases: TGTGCCAGCAGTTTCGGGACAAGGAGCTCCTACGAGCAGTACTTC. This codes for CASSFGTRSSYEQYF.

The chain links TRBV7-2 to TRBJ1-4; D perhaps matches TRBD1 (6 bases). Trimming took 1 base from V and 8 from J, leaving 17 bases between them. CDR3 size: 16 residues. Germline CDR1 and CDR2: SGHTA and FQGNSA. As DNA, the CDR3 is TGTGCCAGCAGCTTAGGGAACAGGGTTGTTGAAGAAAAACTGTTTTTT. It encodes CASSLGNRVVEEKLFF. The full variable domain, in which reference TRBV7-2 and TRBJ1-4 provide the parts outside the CDR3, is GAGVSQSPSNKVTEKGKDVELRCDPISGHTALYWYRQSLGQGLEFLIYFQGNSAPDKSGLPSDRFSAERTGGSVSTLTIQRTQQEDSAVYLCASSLGNRVVEEKLFFGSGTQLSVL.

This chain links TRBV11-2 with TRBJ1-6; tentative D call: TRBD1 (5 bases). Germline CDR1 reads SGHAT; CDR2 reads FQNNGV. Between the trimmed V and J ends, which lost 5 bases and 6 bases, there was a span of 14 bases. CDR3 size: 15 residues. The CDR3 region is CASSPGSGFNSPLHF. The CDR3 DNA follows: TGTGCCAGCAGCCCCGGTTCAGGGTTTAATTCACCCCTCCACTTT.

V gene TRBV6-6 combines with J gene TRBJ2-7, with unresolved D. Trimming shortened V by 5 bases and J by 7 bases, and 12 bases separated the two germline ends. The CDR3 loop spans 12 amino acids. Germline CDR1 and CDR2: MNHNY and SVGAGI (reference sequence). The CDR3: CASSATTWEQYF. CDR3 in DNA: TGTGCCAGCAGTGCCACTACTTGGGAGCAGTACTTC.

This clone showed up just once. The chain joins TRBV11-2 to TRBJ1-1, with 7 bases matching TRBD1. Germline lookup yields CDR1 SGHAT and CDR2 FQNNGV. J lost 4 bases, V lost 3 bases, and 11 bases had no gene match. The CDR3 runs to 16 residues. The CDR3, as DNA: TGTGCCAGCAGCTTGATGACAGGGCGGGTAAGCACTGAAGCTTTCTTT. It yields the protein CASSLMTGRVSTEAFF.

This chain connects TRBV28 to TRBJ2-7, with D perhaps matching TRBD1 (6 bases). The V gene lost 2 bases and the J gene lost 2 bases, with 19 bases spanning the gap. This CDR3 spans 17 amino acids. The germline CDR1 and CDR2 sequences are MDHEN and SYDVKM. DNA for the CDR3: TGTGCCAGCAGTTTAGCTTCTTTGGGGGCTTTCGCCTACGAGCAGTACTTC. Amino acids: CASSLASLGAFAYEQYF.

The chain joins TRBV5-3 to TRBJ2-1, with 12 bases matching TRBD2. TRBV5-3 is reported as an ORF; its role is uncertain. The CDR3 is 17 residues long. V dropped 4 bases and J dropped 4; count of bases not matched to a gene: 9. Written as DNA, the CDR3 is TGTGCCAGAAGCGCCGGGACTAGCGGGCGGGGATACAATGAGCAGTTCTTC. It yields the protein CARSAGTSGRGYNEQFF.

The V and J genes are TRBV7-2 and TRBJ1-3, with a weak D call TRBD1 (6 bases). Trimming cost V 1 base and J 0 bases, with 10 bases left between them. In germline, CDR1 is SGHTA, CDR2 FQGNSA. CDR3 length: 16 residues. The CDR3 region is CASSLVGGSSGNTIYF. In DNA, the CDR3 is TGTGCCAGCAGCTTAGTAGGGGGATCCTCTGGAAACACCATATATTTT.

The DNA for the CDR3 is TGTGCCAGCAGCTTGGTACGACAGCTTAACTATGGCTACACCTTC. Protein sequence: CASSLVRQLNYGYTF. This rearrangement joins TRBV5-4 to TRBJ1-2; a weak D match, TRBD1 (5 bases). Trimming took 0 bases from V and 1 from J, leaving 10 bases between them. Germline values: CDR1 SGHNT, CDR2 YYREEE (reference sequence). The CDR3 is made up of 15 amino acids.

The chain is built from TRBV19 and TRBJ1-2; possible D gene TRBD1, 6 bases. The germline gives CDR1 LNHDA, CDR2 SQIVND (reference sequence). This CDR3 has 14 amino acids. Trimming left V 5 bases short and J 3 bases short, with 13 bases between. The CDR3 DNA is TGTGCCAGTAGTTCCGTCGACAGGTACTATGGCTACACCTTC. This codes for CASSSVDRYYGYTF.

The chain couples TRBV10-3 to TRBJ1-3, with 7 bases fitting TRBD1. Germline lookup yields CDR1 ENHRY and CDR2 SYGVKD. The CDR3 consists of 17 residues. Germline trimming cut 3 bases from V and 0 bases from J; bases unmatched to any gene: 8. The CDR3 bases are TGTGCCATCAGTGATTTGGGACAGCCAAACTCTGGAAACACCATATATTTT. Translated: CAISDLGQPNSGNTIYF.

The chain has TRBV5-1 and TRBJ1-1; possibly TRBD1 for D (6 bases). The CDR3 extends over 15 amino acids. Per the germline V gene, CDR1 is SGHRS and CDR2 is YFSETQ. V lost 1 base and J 0 bases, leaving 10 bases between the germline ends. The CDR3 DNA is TGCGCCAGCAGCTTGATGGGGGCGGTGAACACTGAAGCTTTCTTT. Translated, it gives CASSLMGAVNTEAFF.

V gene TRBV27 combines with J gene TRBJ1-6, with 8 bases aligning to TRBD1. V was pared by 7 bases and J by 11 bases, with 10 bases of the junction left unmatched. The CDR3 has 14 amino acids. Per germline, CDR1 MNHEY and CDR2 SMNVEV (reference sequence). The CDR3 loop is CASTYTGGYPPLHF. Written as DNA, the CDR3 is TGTGCCAGCACGTATACAGGGGGATATCCACCCCTCCACTTT.

The chain uses TRBV19 and TRBJ2-3, with D maybe TRBD1 (5 bases). The CDR3 sequence is 19 residues long. Deletions cut 2 bases from V and 3 bases from J, with 24 bases between. Germline V gives CDR1 LNHDA, CDR2 SQIVND (reference sequence). DNA of the CDR3: TGTGCCAGTAGTATAATCGTTATTCGGCAGGGTGGGATGACAGATACGCAGTATTTT. It codes for CASSIIVIRQGGMTDTQYF.

The gene calls are TRBV28 and TRBJ1-5; no clear D. Per the germline V gene, CDR1 is MDHEN and CDR2 is SYDVKM. The CDR3 is made up of 13 amino acids. V was cut by 3 bases and J by 0 bases, with 3 bases left in between. The CDR3 bases are TGTGCCAGCAGTTTTAATAGCAATCAGCCCCAGCATTTT. Amino acid sequence: CASSFNSNQPQHF.